The 28 T cell receptor beta chains below were found in one sample sequenced in a study of OX40 agonist ivuxolimab in advanced cancers. Some clones are missing from TCRdb's copy, which holds only in-frame ones; the method was immunoSEQ multiplex PCR. Here the sample spans under 80,000 clones, around 86% being singletons. The sequencing here drew on CD4+ or CD8+ T cells sorted from blood, taken in a trial of the OX40 agonist ivuxolimab. The receptors were sampled from an adult with an advanced solid tumor such as melanoma, head and neck, liver or kidney cancer.

This sequence joins TRBV28 and TRBJ1-6; TRBD1 matches 7 bases. The V and J ends lost 6 bases and 17 bases, in that order; junction bases with no gene match: 10. This CDR3 contains 12 residues. Per germline, CDR1 MDHEN and CDR2 SYDVKM. The chain's CDR3 is CASSRQGPPFHF. CDR3 nucleotides: TGTGCCAGCAGCCGACAGGGCCCACCGTTCCACTTT.

The rearrangement links TRBV6-5 to TRBJ2-3; possibly TRBD1 or TRBD2 for D (6 bases each). This CDR3 is 13 amino acids long. Germline values: CDR1 MNHEY, CDR2 SVGAGI. The V gene lost 8 bases and the J gene lost 4 bases, with 13 bases spanning the gap. The CDR3 bases are TGTGCCAGCGGGGGGCCTGTCCCAGATACGCAGTATTTT. Translating gives CASGGPVPDTQYF.

The gene calls are TRBV7-2 and TRBJ2-7; D remains ambiguous. The CDR3 sequence is 11 residues long. V lost 6 bases and J lost 2, with 5 bases in between. Germline CDR1 is SGHTA and CDR2 is FQGNSA. CDR3 in amino acids: CASSSTYEQYF. As DNA, the CDR3 is TGTGCCAGCAGTTCGACCTACGAGCAGTACTTC.

V gene TRBV5-1 combines with J gene TRBJ2-7; 7 positions match TRBD1. With 4 bases clipped from V and 4 bases from J, the junction kept 8 bases outside the gene matches. In germline, CDR1 is SGHRS, CDR2 YFSETQ. The CDR3 sequence is 14 residues long. The CDR3 reads CASSRTGVDYEQYF. CDR3 nucleotides: TGCGCCAGCAGCCGCACAGGGGTGGATTACGAGCAGTACTTC.

This clone was observed once. V gene TRBV11-2 combines with J gene TRBJ2-7; either TRBD1 or TRBD2 may fit D (5 bases each). Trimming left V 4 bases short and J 6 bases short, with 22 bases between. This CDR3 is built from 16 residues. Germline V gene lookup returns CDR1 SGHAT and CDR2 FQNNGV. The CDR3 is CASSSGAPEEGSEQYF. The CDR3 region has the DNA TGTGCCAGCAGCTCCGGGGCTCCGGAGGAAGGCAGCGAGCAGTACTTC.

The chain combines TRBV19 with TRBJ2-7, with D maybe TRBD2 (5 bases). CDR1 LNHDA and CDR2 SQIVND come from the germline V gene (reference sequence). V lost 3 bases and J 3 bases, leaving 15 bases between the germline ends. This CDR3 spans 15 amino acids. This CDR3 reads CASSIEAAGIYEQYF. As DNA, the CDR3 is TGTGCCAGTAGTATTGAGGCGGCGGGCATCTACGAGCAGTACTTC.

The V and J genes are TRBV19 and TRBJ1-4; TRBD1 matches at 12 bases. Trimming at V came to 5 bases and at J to 6 bases, leaving 16 bases not matched to a gene. CDR1 is LNHDA, CDR2 SQIVND, per germline (reference sequence). The CDR3 sequence is 19 residues long. As DNA, the CDR3 is TGTGCCAGTAGTTTCGCAGTGGGACAGGGGGCTTCAGTTGATGAAAAACTGTTTTTT. Translated: CASSFAVGQGASVDEKLFF.

The gene calls are TRBV6-4 and TRBJ2-7, with 14 bases aligning to TRBD2. The CDR3 has 16 amino acids. The germline gives CDR1 MRHNA, CDR2 SNTAGT. Losses at the gene ends were 8 bases for V and 4 bases for J; bases not matched to a gene: 10. CDR3 loop: CASSPGLAGAGYEQYF. In DNA form, the CDR3 reads TGTGCCAGCTCGCCGGGACTAGCGGGAGCGGGGTACGAGCAGTACTTC.

The J gene is TRBJ2-2, the V gene TRBV7-2; D is unresolved. CDR1 SGHTA and CDR2 FQGNSA come from the germline V gene. This CDR3 has 14 amino acids. Trimming removed 2 bases at V and 2 bases at J, with 6 bases between. The CDR3 DNA reads as TGTGCCAGCAGCTTAAACAGCAACACCGGGGAGCTGTTTTTT. Translation: CASSLNSNTGELFF.

The chain carries TRBV7-2 and TRBJ2-7, with 9 bases matching TRBD1. V lost 3 bases and J lost 1; bases outside the gene matches: 4. CDR1 is SGHTA and CDR2 is FQGNSA in the germline V gene. The CDR3 runs 15 residues. CDR3 coding DNA: TGTGCCAGCAGCTTTCGGACAGGGGTTTCCTACGAGCAGTACTTC. Protein: CASSFRTGVSYEQYF.

This clone was counted only a few times. V gene TRBV9 combines with J gene TRBJ1-1; D possibly corresponds to TRBD1 (5 bases). Germline CDR1 and CDR2: SGDLS and YYNGEE. There are 14 residues in the CDR3. V lost 0 bases, J lost 1 base, and 7 bases lay in between. CDR3 sequence (DNA): TGTGCCAGCAGCGTAGGAAGGGGGAACACTGAAGCTTTCTTT. Residues: CASSVGRGNTEAFF.

V gene TRBV7-9 combines with J gene TRBJ2-5; D gene uncertain. The CDR3 runs 14 residues. The germline CDR1 and CDR2 sequences are SEHNR and FQNEAQ (reference sequence). Trimming removed 5 bases at V and 5 bases at J, with 15 bases between. The CDR3 coding sequence is TGTGCCAGCAGCCCCGGCTTGGCGGTGGAGACCCAGTACTTC. Amino acid sequence: CASSPGLAVETQYF.

The CDR3 DNA reads TGTGCCAGCAGCGTAGAAAGACCCAACCCTACTGAAGCTTTCTTT. It codes for CASSVERPNPTEAFF. The chain links TRBV9 to TRBJ1-1; D gene ambiguous. V lost 0 bases, J lost 5 bases, and 14 bases lay in between. Germline V gene lookup returns CDR1 SGDLS and CDR2 YYNGEE. This CDR3 contains 15 residues.

The chain links TRBV2 to TRBJ2-1, with TRBD2 matching 7 bases. This CDR3 has 14 amino acids. The germline gives CDR1 SNHLY, CDR2 FYNNEI. Trimming removed 10 bases from V and 8 bases from J; junction bases left unmatched: 14. CDR3 coding DNA: TGTGCCACCGAGTTGCGGGAGATCTGGGATGAGCAGTTCTTC. It is translated as CATELREIWDEQFF. Looking up the rest from reference TRBV2 and TRBJ2-1 gives the full variable domain: EPEVTQTPSHQVTQMGQEVILRCVPISNHLYFYWYRQILGQKVEFLVSFYNNEISEKSEIFDDQFSVERPDGSNFTLKIRSTKLEDSAMYFCATELREIWDEQFFGPGTRLTVL.

The chain couples TRBV28 to TRBJ1-2, with D possibly being TRBD1 (5 bases). With 10 bases removed from V and 4 bases from J, the gap between germline ends came to 19 bases. CDR3 length: 14 amino acids. Germline V lookup: CDR1 MDHEN, CDR2 SYDVKM. CDR3 DNA sequence: TGTGCCATCGATAACGGGGGTGAACTCTATGGCTACACCTTC. It codes for CAIDNGGELYGYTF.

V gene TRBV28 combines with J gene TRBJ1-4, with a tentative D call TRBD1 (5 bases). The V end lost 2 bases, the J end lost 7 bases, and 14 bases lay between the germline ends. The CDR3 covers 15 residues. In germline, CDR1 is MDHEN, CDR2 SYDVKM. The DNA for the CDR3 is TGTGCCAGCAGTTTAAAGGGGCAGGGCGGTGAAAAACTGTTTTTT. Encoded protein: CASSLKGQGGEKLFF.

This sequence joins TRBV4-1 and TRBJ2-7; D remains ambiguous. The CDR3 is 13 residues long. V was shortened by 0 bases and J by 9 bases, with 12 bases between the two germline ends. CDR1 and CDR2 from the germline V gene are MGHRA and YSYEKL. Here the CDR3 reads CASSQDLAFGQYF. The CDR3 bases are TGCGCCAGCAGCCAAGATCTTGCATTCGGGCAGTACTTC.

As to this clone: Other DNA sequences from this sample encode an identical CDR3 as well. The rearrangement joins TRBV11-2 to TRBJ2-7; D not resolved. Per the germline V gene, CDR1 is SGHAT and CDR2 is FQNNGV. The CDR3 extends over 13 amino acids. The V and J ends lost 1 base and 1 base respectively, with 5 bases between them. Here the CDR3 DNA reads TGTGCCAGCAGCTTAGTAGGTTCCTACGAGCAGTACTTC. Its protein is CASSLVGSYEQYF.

CDR3 sequence: CASGPLAGNTDTQYF. CDR3 DNA sequence: TGCGCCAGCGGGCCCTTAGCGGGAAACACAGATACGCAGTATTTT. The V call is TRBV10-1, the J call TRBJ2-3, with TRBD2 matching 8 bases. The CDR3 has 15 amino acids. The V gene end was trimmed by 8 bases and the J gene end by 2 bases; junction bases not matched to a gene: 9. CDR1 is WNHNN and CDR2 is SYGVQD in the germline V gene (reference sequence).

The rearrangement uses TRBV18 and TRBJ1-2; no clear D. CDR3 length equals 16 residues. Germline values: CDR1 KGHSH, CDR2 LQKENI. Trimming stripped 3 bases from V and 4 bases from J, with 18 bases between. The CDR3 loop reads CASSPSTSEWSYGYTF. The DNA of the CDR3 is TGTGCCAGCTCACCTTCGACTTCAGAGTGGTCCTATGGCTACACCTTC. The full variable domain, in which reference TRBV18 and TRBJ1-2 provide the parts outside the CDR3, is NAGVMQNPRHLVRRRGQEARLRCSPMKGHSHVYWYRQLPEEGLKFMVYLQKENIIDESGMPKERFSAEFPKEGPSILRIQQVVRGDSAAYFCASSPSTSEWSYGYTFGSGTRLTVV.

The rearrangement joins TRBV6-5 to TRBJ1-1; TRBD1 is a possible D gene (5 bases). V dropped 5 bases and J dropped 0 bases, with 13 bases sitting between them. The CDR3 consists of 15 residues. The germline V gene has CDR1 MNHEY and CDR2 SVGAGI. DNA for the CDR3: TGTGCCAGCAGTCCGGGACGGGCTGTGAACACTGAAGCTTTCTTT. It encodes CASSPGRAVNTEAFF.

This chain links TRBV7-2 with TRBJ1-6, with D possibly matching TRBD1 (6 bases). Trimming shortened V by 0 bases and J by 8 bases, and 14 bases separated the two germline ends. The CDR3 spans 16 residues. Germline V lookup: CDR1 SGHTA, CDR2 FQGNSA. CDR3 amino acids: CASSLAGRGGYSPLHF. CDR3 coding DNA: TGTGCCAGCAGCTTAGCGGGGAGGGGGGGGTATTCACCCCTCCACTTT.

The rearrangement joins TRBV19 to TRBJ2-1; TRBD1 might be the D (6 bases). V gave up 2 bases and J gave up 12 bases, with 17 bases separating them. The CDR3 is 14 residues long. CDR1 and CDR2 from the germline V gene are LNHDA and SQIVND (reference sequence). This CDR3 reads CASSISGDRIGQFF. The DNA for the CDR3 is TGTGCCAGTAGTATATCGGGTGACAGGATAGGGCAGTTCTTC. The full variable domain, in which reference TRBV19 and TRBJ2-1 provide the parts outside the CDR3, is DGGITQSPKYLFRKEGQNVTLSCEQNLNHDAMYWYRQDPGQGLRLIYYSQIVNDFQKGDIAEGYSVSREKKESFPLTVTSAQKNPTAFYLCASSISGDRIGQFFGPGTRLTVL.

In DNA form, the CDR3 reads TGCGCCAGCAGCCAAGATGTTTGGGGGGTTGGGGACCAAGAGACCCAGTACTTC. Translated: CASSQDVWGVGDQETQYF. V usage is TRBV4-1 and J usage is TRBJ2-5, with TRBD2 as a possible D gene (6 bases). The CDR3 has 18 amino acids. Deletions cut 0 bases from V and 0 bases from J, with 17 bases between. In germline, CDR1 is MGHRA, CDR2 YSYEKL.

In DNA form, the CDR3 reads TGTGCCAGCAGCGTAGGGGCGGGAACCACAGATACGCAGTATTTT. It translates to CASSVGAGTTDTQYF. This chain uses TRBV9 with TRBJ2-3; maybe TRBD2 (6 bases). Germline V lookup: CDR1 SGDLS, CDR2 YYNGEE. The CDR3 runs to 15 residues. The germline V and J ends were trimmed by 0 bases and 2 bases, with 10 bases remaining between them.

In DNA, the CDR3 is TGTGCCAGCAGTTTTTCGACAGGGGCCCAAGAGGGCTACACCTTC. As protein: CASSFSTGAQEGYTF. V is TRBV6-4 and J is TRBJ1-2, with 8 bases aligning to TRBD1. V lost 5 bases and J lost 8; bases outside the gene matches: 13. This CDR3 is built from 15 residues. Germline assignment: CDR1 MRHNA and CDR2 SNTAGT.

This chain links TRBV6-1 with TRBJ1-4, with D possibly matching TRBD1 (5 bases). This CDR3 spans 13 amino acids. The V and J ends lost 7 bases and 8 bases respectively, with 14 bases between them. Per germline, CDR1 MNHNS and CDR2 SASEGT. The CDR3 DNA reads TGTGCCAGCACCAGGGCAGCGAGGGAAAAACTGTTTTTT. Amino acid sequence: CASTRAAREKLFF.

This sequence joins TRBV5-1 and TRBJ1-2; D not resolved. The CDR3 is made up of 17 amino acids. Trimming cost V 0 bases and J 0 bases, with 15 bases left between them. The germline gives CDR1 SGHRS, CDR2 YFSETQ. The CDR3 DNA follows: TGCGCCAGCAGCTTGGAACCAGTTATGATATCTAACTATGGCTACACCTTC. The encoded protein is CASSLEPVMISNYGYTF.